The 14 T cell receptor beta chains listed next were all sequenced from one sample in a study of cytomegalovirus exposure and HLA in healthy donors. Both 60 Vbeta primers and 13 Jbeta primers went into the PCR. Only in-frame clones appear in the TCRdb table, and some are missing; sequencing was by immunoSEQ multiplex PCR. The sample has some 110,000 clones; the top ten hold under 7%. The sample comprised PBMCs. All receptors derive from a man between 35 and 55 years old in good health and CMV-seropositive.

V and J are TRBV11-2 and TRBJ1-1, with 11 bases identical to TRBD1. The germline V gene has CDR1 SGHAT and CDR2 FQNNGV. This CDR3 contains 13 residues. V trimming: 2 bases; J trimming: 10 bases; junction bases outside the gene matches: 3. CDR3 loop: CASSLIGTGGAFF. The CDR3 coding sequence is TGTGCCAGCAGCTTAATAGGGACAGGGGGAGCTTTCTTT.

The V call is TRBV7-3, the J call TRBJ2-3; unclear D gene. Germline V gives CDR1 SGHTA, CDR2 FQGTGA. Deletions cut 1 base from V and 4 bases from J, with 12 bases between. The CDR3 has 15 amino acids. CDR3 amino acids: CASSLMAAVSDTQYF. CDR3 in DNA: TGTGCCAGCAGCTTAATGGCGGCCGTGTCAGATACGCAGTATTTT.

The gene calls are TRBV28 and TRBJ1-5; the D is unclear. This CDR3 region has 14 residues. The V and J ends lost 2 bases and 7 bases respectively, with 12 bases between them. CDR1 and CDR2 (germline): MDHEN, SYDVKM. The CDR3 is CASSLTGGGQPQHF. CDR3 nucleotides: TGTGCCAGCAGTTTAACGGGAGGAGGACAGCCCCAGCATTTT.

J is TRBJ2-3 and V is TRBV10-3, with a weak D call TRBD2 (5 bases). Germline V gives CDR1 ENHRY, CDR2 SYGVKD. The CDR3 runs to 11 residues. V was clipped by 8 bases and J by 7 bases, with 10 bases between them. CDR3 nucleotides: TGTGCCATCCGGGATGGGAATACGCAGTATTTT. Its protein is CAIRDGNTQYF.

The rearrangement uses TRBV7-3 and TRBJ2-2; TRBD1 aligns across 9 bases. CDR1 is SGHTA, CDR2 FQGTGA, per germline. The CDR3 extends over 19 amino acids. Trimming at V came to 6 bases and at J to 4 bases, leaving 18 bases not matched to a gene. The CDR3 nucleotides read TGTGCCAGCAGTTTATCCCGGGACAGGGTCAATTCGGGCACCGGGGAGCTGTTTTTT. Translated: CASSLSRDRVNSGTGELFF.

The chain recombines TRBV27 with TRBJ1-4; D not resolved. V lost 5 bases to trimming and J lost 4 bases, with 14 bases between them. Germline CDR1 MNHEY, CDR2 SMNVEV (reference sequence). CDR3 size: 15 residues. The CDR3: CASSRAAAINEKLFF. The CDR3 DNA sequence: TGTGCCAGCAGTCGCGCGGCAGCAATTAATGAAAAACTGTTTTTT.

The chain combines TRBV5-4 with TRBJ1-5, with TRBD1 as a possible D gene (5 bases). This CDR3 region has 14 residues. Germline V CDR1 and CDR2: SGHNT, YYREEE (reference sequence). With 0 bases removed from V and 7 bases from J, the gap between germline ends came to 11 bases. The CDR3 region is CASSLGGSMQPQHF. The CDR3 nucleotides read TGTGCCAGCAGCTTGGGGGGCAGCATGCAGCCCCAGCATTTT.

V gene TRBV28 combines with J gene TRBJ2-3; D is undetermined. The CDR3 extends over 15 amino acids. The ends were cut back, 1 base at V and 0 bases at J, with 8 bases in the middle. The germline gives CDR1 MDHEN, CDR2 SYDVKM. The DNA for the CDR3 is TGTGCCAGCAGTTTATCCCAGTGGAGCACAGATACGCAGTATTTT. The encoded protein is CASSLSQWSTDTQYF.

The gene calls are TRBV6-6 and TRBJ1-6; weak D call: TRBD1 (5 bases). The germline V gene encodes CDR1 MNHNY and CDR2 SVGAGI (reference sequence). Deletions cut 6 bases from V and 8 bases from J, with 14 bases between. The CDR3 extends over 14 amino acids. CDR3 region: CASSLVWGDSPLHF. In DNA, the CDR3 is TGTGCCAGCAGCTTGGTTTGGGGCGATTCACCCCTCCACTTT.

The V call is TRBV7-8, the J call TRBJ1-1; D is possibly TRBD1 (5 bases). Trimming removed 8 bases at V and 0 bases at J, with 16 bases between. The germline V gene has CDR1 SGHVS and CDR2 FQNEAQ. This CDR3 comprises 15 residues. CDR3 DNA sequence: TGTGCCAGCTTGGCCAGGGTTCAGTTGAACACTGAAGCTTTCTTT. Protein product: CASLARVQLNTEAFF. The variable domain in full, with the rest retrieved from reference TRBV7-8 and TRBJ1-1, is GAGVSQSPRYKVAKRGQDVALRCDPISGHVSLFWYQQALGQGPEFLTYFQNEAQLDKSGLPSDRFFAERPEGSVSTLKIQRTQQEDSAVYLCASLARVQLNTEAFFGQGTRLTVV.

This chain joins TRBV10-3 and TRBJ2-6; 8 nucleotides agree with TRBD1. This CDR3 region has 19 residues. With 0 bases clipped from V and 0 bases from J, the junction kept 7 bases outside the gene matches. CDR1 ENHRY and CDR2 SYGVKD come from the germline V gene. CDR3: CAISESWRTGNSGANVLTF. CDR3 DNA: TGTGCCATCAGTGAGTCTTGGCGGACAGGGAACTCTGGGGCCAACGTCCTGACTTTC.

The chain has TRBV27 and TRBJ2-7, with 9 positions matching TRBD2. This CDR3 contains 14 residues. V shed 7 bases, J shed 0 bases, and the junction held 4 bases outside the gene matches. In germline, CDR1 is MNHEY, CDR2 SMNVEV (reference sequence). As DNA, the CDR3 is TGTGCCAGCACCCGTAGCGGGAGCTCCTACGAGCAGTACTTC. Amino acid sequence: CASTRSGSSYEQYF.

The chain combines TRBV18 with TRBJ2-7; 8 bases align to TRBD1. There are 15 residues in the CDR3. With 5 bases clipped from V and 7 bases from J, the junction kept 13 bases outside the gene matches. From germline, CDR1 is KGHSH and CDR2 LQKENI. The CDR3 coding sequence is TGTGCCAGCTCAAACTTGGGACAGGACAATGGGGAGCAGTACTTC. Translation gives CASSNLGQDNGEQYF.

The genes are TRBV13 and TRBJ2-7; 9 positions agree with TRBD1. V was clipped by 3 bases and J by 7 bases; unmatched bases: 7. CDR1 PRHDT and CDR2 FYEKMQ come from the germline V gene (reference sequence). This CDR3 region has 14 residues. The CDR3: CASSLGTGSVEQYF. CDR3 coding DNA: TGTGCCAGCAGCTTGGGGACAGGGAGTGTGGAGCAGTACTTC.